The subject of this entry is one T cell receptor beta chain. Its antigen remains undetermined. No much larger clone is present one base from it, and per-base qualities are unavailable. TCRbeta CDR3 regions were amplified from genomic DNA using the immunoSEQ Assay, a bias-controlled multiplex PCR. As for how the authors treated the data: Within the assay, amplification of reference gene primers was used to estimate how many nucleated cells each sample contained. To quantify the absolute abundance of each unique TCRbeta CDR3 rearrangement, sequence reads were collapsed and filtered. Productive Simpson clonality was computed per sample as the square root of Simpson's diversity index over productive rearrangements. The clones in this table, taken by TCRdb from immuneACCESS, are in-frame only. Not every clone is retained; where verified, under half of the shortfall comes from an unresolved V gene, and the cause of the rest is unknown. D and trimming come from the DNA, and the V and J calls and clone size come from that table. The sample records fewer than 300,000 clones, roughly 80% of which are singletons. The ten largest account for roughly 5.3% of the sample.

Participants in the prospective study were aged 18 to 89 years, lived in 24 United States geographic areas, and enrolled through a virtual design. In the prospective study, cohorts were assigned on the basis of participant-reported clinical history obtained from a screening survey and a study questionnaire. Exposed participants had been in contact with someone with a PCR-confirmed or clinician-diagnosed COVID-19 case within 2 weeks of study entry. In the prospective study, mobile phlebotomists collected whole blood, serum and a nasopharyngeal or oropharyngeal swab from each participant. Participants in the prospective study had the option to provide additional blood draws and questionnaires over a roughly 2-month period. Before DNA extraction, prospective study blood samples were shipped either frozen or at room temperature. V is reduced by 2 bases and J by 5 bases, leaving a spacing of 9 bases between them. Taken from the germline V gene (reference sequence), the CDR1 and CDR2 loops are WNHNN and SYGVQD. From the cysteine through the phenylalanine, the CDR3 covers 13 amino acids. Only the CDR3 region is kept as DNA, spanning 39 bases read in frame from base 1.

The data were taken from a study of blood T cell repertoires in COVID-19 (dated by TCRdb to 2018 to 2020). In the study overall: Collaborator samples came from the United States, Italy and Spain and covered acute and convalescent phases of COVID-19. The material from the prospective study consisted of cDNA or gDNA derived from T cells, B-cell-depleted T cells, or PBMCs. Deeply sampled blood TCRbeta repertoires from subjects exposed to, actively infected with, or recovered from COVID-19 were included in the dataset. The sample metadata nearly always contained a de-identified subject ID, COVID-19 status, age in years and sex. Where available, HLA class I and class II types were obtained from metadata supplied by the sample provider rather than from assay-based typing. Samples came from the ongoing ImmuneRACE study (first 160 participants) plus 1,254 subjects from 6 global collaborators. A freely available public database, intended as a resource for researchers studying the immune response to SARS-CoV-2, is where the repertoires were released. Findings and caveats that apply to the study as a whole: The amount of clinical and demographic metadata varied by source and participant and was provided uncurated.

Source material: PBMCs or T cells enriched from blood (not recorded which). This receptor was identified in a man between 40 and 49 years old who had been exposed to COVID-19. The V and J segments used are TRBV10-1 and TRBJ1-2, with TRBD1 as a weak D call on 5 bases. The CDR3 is CASSESGGYGYTF. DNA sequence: TGCGCCAGCAGTGAGAGCGGGGGGTATGGCTACACCTTC.